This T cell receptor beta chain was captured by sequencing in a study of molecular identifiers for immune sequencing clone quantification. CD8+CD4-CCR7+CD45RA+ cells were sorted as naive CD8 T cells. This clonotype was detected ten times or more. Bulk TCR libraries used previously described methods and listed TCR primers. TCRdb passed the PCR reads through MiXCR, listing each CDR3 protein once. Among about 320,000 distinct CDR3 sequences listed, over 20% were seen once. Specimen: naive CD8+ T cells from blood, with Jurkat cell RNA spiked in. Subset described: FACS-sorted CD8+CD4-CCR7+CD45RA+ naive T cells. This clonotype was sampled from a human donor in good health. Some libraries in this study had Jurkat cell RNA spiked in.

CDR3 sequence: CASSPGIGGGGQFF. CDR3 DNA sequence: TGTGCCAGCAGTCCCGGGATAGGGGGCGGGGGGCAGTTCTTC. The J gene is TRBJ2-1, the V gene TRBV27; D may match TRBD1 or TRBD2 (7 bases each). The CDR3 has 14 residues. CDR1 and CDR2 (germline): MNHEY, SMNVEV (reference sequence). V was clipped by 5 bases and J by 12 bases, with 20 bases between them.